This T cell receptor (beta chain) emerged from a study of OX40 agonist ivuxolimab in advanced cancers. From germline, CDR1 is SGDLS and CDR2 YYNGEE. V was shortened by 0 bases and J by 6 bases, with 7 bases between the two germline ends. There are 12 residues in the CDR3. Generated by immunoSEQ multiplex PCR, the TCRdb table keeps only in-frame clones and is missing some. The repertoire holds 35,000 to 40,000 clones, 80% to 90% seen once, with around 46% in the top ten. The sample was CD4+ or CD8+ T cells sorted from blood, taken in a trial of the OX40 agonist ivuxolimab. V usage is TRBV9 and J usage is TRBJ2-7, with D perhaps matching TRBD2 (5 bases). This TCR was recovered from an adult with an advanced solid tumor such as melanoma, head and neck, liver or kidney cancer. CDR3 sequence (DNA): TGTGCCAGCAGCGTAGGGGAGTCCGAGCAGTACTTC. This encodes CASSVGESEQYF.